The rows below give T cell receptor beta chains drawn from one sample of a study of siplizumab effects on memory and regulatory T cells. Method: immunoSEQ multiplex PCR; TCRdb's copy keeps in-frame clones and lacks some. The sample yields 90,000 to 120,000 clones, roughly 93% seen once. The sequencing sample was made of Tregs sorted from blood. Every receptor here comes from a human donor in good health. The CDR3 runs from the conserved cysteine through the conserved F or W. Each record gives: CDR3 DNA, CDR3 protein, clone size, V gene, J gene, D gene. D genes are given only for firm matches. Expanded clones get a size class; other rows say once, few or many, or leave the size out.

CDR3 DNA: TGTGCCAGCAGCTTAGTACACAATCAGCCCCAGCATTTT
CDR3 protein: CASSLVHNQPQHF
clone size: -
V gene: TRBV11-2
J gene: TRBJ1-5
D gene: -

CDR3 DNA: TGTGCCAGCAGTTTGCTCTCCGGGAACTACGAGCAGTACTTC
CDR3 protein: CASSLLSGNYEQYF
clone size: -
V gene: TRBV27
J gene: TRBJ2-7
D gene: -

CDR3 DNA: TGCAGCGTGGACCCAGGGGGCATCTACAATGAGCAGTTCTTC
CDR3 protein: CSVDPGGIYNEQFF
clone size: -
V gene: TRBV29-1
J gene: TRBJ2-1
D gene: TRBD1

CDR3 DNA: TGCGCCAGCAGCCAAGATCGGGGGGCTGCCAATCAGCCCCAGCATTTT
CDR3 protein: CASSQDRGAANQPQHF
clone size: -
V gene: TRBV4-1
J gene: TRBJ1-5
D gene: -

CDR3 DNA: TGTGCCAGCAGCGTAGTCGAGGGGAGCAGCTATGGCTACACCTTC
CDR3 protein: CASSVVEGSSYGYTF
clone size: -
V gene: TRBV9
J gene: TRBJ1-2
D gene: -

CDR3 DNA: TGTGCCAGCAGTGATCCCCCGTTAGAGACCCAGTACTTC
CDR3 protein: CASSDPPLETQYF
clone size: -
V gene: TRBV6-1
J gene: TRBJ2-5
D gene: -

CDR3 DNA: TGCGCCAGCAGCCGAGGGGGGACAGCCTTCACTGGAAACACCATATATTTT
CDR3 protein: CASSRGGTAFTGNTIYF
clone size: once
V gene: TRBV10-2
J gene: TRBJ1-3
D gene: TRBD1

CDR3 DNA: TGTGCCAGTAGTTACAGGGGGCGTCCGTACGAGCAGTACTTC
CDR3 protein: CASSYRGRPYEQYF
clone size: -
V gene: TRBV19
J gene: TRBJ2-7
D gene: TRBD1

CDR3 DNA: TGTGTCTGGAGACTCGGGACAGCTCCTGGAAACACCATATATTTT
CDR3 protein: CVWRLGTAPGNTIYF
clone size: once
V gene: TRBV30
J gene: TRBJ1-3
D gene: TRBD1

CDR3 DNA: TGTGCCAGCAGCTTACGCCTCTCTGGGGCCAACGTCCTGACTTTC
CDR3 protein: CASSLRLSGANVLTF
clone size: -
V gene: TRBV5-5
J gene: TRBJ2-6
D gene: -

CDR3 DNA: TGTGCCAGCAGCCCCGGGACAGGGGGTTTATTATTGGGCACCGGGGAGCTGTTTTTT
CDR3 protein: CASSPGTGGLLLGTGELFF
clone size: once
V gene: TRBV7-6
J gene: TRBJ2-2
D gene: TRBD1

CDR3 DNA: TGTGCCAGCAGCCGCTGGGGGTCGGACTATGGCTACACCTTC
CDR3 protein: CASSRWGSDYGYTF
clone size: -
V gene: TRBV7-9
J gene: TRBJ1-2
D gene: -

CDR3 DNA: TGTGCCAGCAGCCAAGGAGATACGCAGTATTTT
CDR3 protein: CASSQGDTQYF
clone size: -
V gene: TRBV11-3
J gene: TRBJ2-3
D gene: -

CDR3 DNA: TGTGCCAGCAGTGATCGGGCGAGAGATACGCAGTATTTT
CDR3 protein: CASSDRARDTQYF
clone size: -
V gene: TRBV6-4
J gene: TRBJ2-3
D gene: -

CDR3 DNA: TGTGCCAGCAGCGGACTAGCCGTCTACAATGAGCAGTTCTTC
CDR3 protein: CASSGLAVYNEQFF
clone size: -
V gene: TRBV6-1
J gene: TRBJ2-1
D gene: TRBD2

CDR3 DNA: TGTGCCAGCAGGAATAGCGGGAGTTGGGACGAGCAGTACTTC
CDR3 protein: CASRNSGSWDEQYF
clone size: -
V gene: TRBV7-8
J gene: TRBJ2-7
D gene: TRBD2

CDR3 DNA: TGTGCCAGCTGTCCCAGCCAACTAGCCAAAAACATTCAGTACTTC
CDR3 protein: CASCPSQLAKNIQYF
clone size: -
V gene: TRBV6-1
J gene: TRBJ2-4
D gene: -

CDR3 DNA: TGTGCCAGCAGCTTGATGGGCCAGGGGTTACAGGAAAAACTGTTTTTT
CDR3 protein: CASSLMGQGLQEKLFF
clone size: -
V gene: TRBV5-8
J gene: TRBJ1-4
D gene: -

CDR3 DNA: TGCGCCAGCAGCCCGATGACGGGGGCCGGCTACAATGATGGGCAGTTCTTC
CDR3 protein: CASSPMTGAGYNDGQFF
clone size: -
V gene: TRBV5-1
J gene: TRBJ2-1
D gene: -

CDR3 DNA: TGCGCCAGCAGCTTGCTGAGGACAGGGGTCACTGAAGCTTTCTTT
CDR3 protein: CASSLLRTGVTEAFF
clone size: -
V gene: TRBV5-1
J gene: TRBJ1-1
D gene: TRBD1

CDR3 DNA: TGTGCCAGCAGCCCCCGATCAGGGGATACGCAGTATTTT
CDR3 protein: CASSPRSGDTQYF
clone size: -
V gene: TRBV7-2
J gene: TRBJ2-3
D gene: -

CDR3 DNA: TGTGCCAGCAGTGAAGCGCTTGTGGGGGGGTATGGCTACACCTTC
CDR3 protein: CASSEALVGGYGYTF
clone size: -
V gene: TRBV2
J gene: TRBJ1-2
D gene: -

CDR3 DNA: TGCGCCAGCAACCAGGGGTCAGATACGCAGTATTTT
CDR3 protein: CASNQGSDTQYF
clone size: -
V gene: TRBV5-1
J gene: TRBJ2-3
D gene: -

CDR3 DNA: TGCGCCAGCAGCTTGTTCGGCAGGGCAGAGACCCAGTACTTC
CDR3 protein: CASSLFGRAETQYF
clone size: -
V gene: TRBV5-1
J gene: TRBJ2-5
D gene: -

CDR3 DNA: TGTGCCAGCTCGCCTAGGGGTGGCACCATATATTTT
CDR3 protein: CASSPRGGTIYF
clone size: -
V gene: TRBV18
J gene: TRBJ1-3
D gene: -

CDR3 DNA: TGTGCCAGCAGCCGATACTCCGGGACTAGCAGTATCGGTGAGCAGTTCTTC
CDR3 protein: CASSRYSGTSSIGEQFF
clone size: -
V gene: TRBV7-3
J gene: TRBJ2-1
D gene: TRBD2

CDR3 DNA: TGTGCCAGCAGCGTAGTAGGAGGGGCTGGAAACACCATATATTTT
CDR3 protein: CASSVVGGAGNTIYF
clone size: -
V gene: TRBV9
J gene: TRBJ1-3
D gene: -

CDR3 DNA: TGTGCCAGCAGCCCACGATTTATCACTGAAGCTTTCTTT
CDR3 protein: CASSPRFITEAFF
clone size: -
V gene: TRBV6-5
J gene: TRBJ1-1
D gene: -

CDR3 DNA: TGTGCCAGCAGTTACTCACGAAACACTGAAGCTTTCTTT
CDR3 protein: CASSYSRNTEAFF
clone size: -
V gene: TRBV6-5
J gene: TRBJ1-1
D gene: -

CDR3 DNA: TGTGCCAGCAGAACCACGGGACTAAGCTACAATGAGCAGTTCTTC
CDR3 protein: CASRTTGLSYNEQFF
clone size: -
V gene: TRBV7-9
J gene: TRBJ2-1
D gene: TRBD2

CDR3 DNA: TGTGCCAGCAGCTTTAGTATCTATTCCTACAATGAGCAGTTCTTC
CDR3 protein: CASSFSIYSYNEQFF
clone size: -
V gene: TRBV5-4
J gene: TRBJ2-1
D gene: -

CDR3 DNA: TGTGCCAGCACTGACCGGGACAGGGGTGGCGGGCAGTACTTC
CDR3 protein: CASTDRDRGGGQYF
clone size: -
V gene: TRBV28
J gene: TRBJ2-7
D gene: TRBD1

CDR3 DNA: TGCGCCAGCAGCTTCGGACAGGGGCGTTCCTACGAGCAGTACTTC
CDR3 protein: CASSFGQGRSYEQYF
clone size: -
V gene: TRBV5-1
J gene: TRBJ2-7
D gene: TRBD1

CDR3 DNA: TGTGCCAGTAGTACCCGGACAGGGTTAGGCACTGAAGCTTTCTTT
CDR3 protein: CASSTRTGLGTEAFF
clone size: -
V gene: TRBV19
J gene: TRBJ1-1
D gene: TRBD1

CDR3 DNA: TGTGCCAGCAGTTTGGGGGTAGGGAGTGGTTCACCCCTCCACTTT
CDR3 protein: CASSLGVGSGSPLHF
clone size: -
V gene: TRBV6-1
J gene: TRBJ1-6
D gene: -